A selection of T cell receptor beta chains follows, all from one sample in a study of blood T cell repertoires in COVID-19. Measured with immunoSEQ multiplex PCR; TCRdb has only the in-frame clones, and not every one. The data show around 46,000 clones, approximately 85% seen once. Sequences were obtained from peripheral blood. These receptors all stem from a human donor in a cohort sampled during active COVID-19. The conserved cysteine and the conserved F or W are not part of the CDR3 here. The D gene is left open where the match is weak. Part of the rows lack a size; the others show once, few, many or a class for expanded clones.

D gene: TRBD2
clone size: .
V gene: TRBV7-9
J gene: TRBJ2-5
CDR3 protein: ASSPTGTSGETQY

D gene: .
clone size: .
V gene: TRBV19
J gene: TRBJ1-5
CDR3 protein: ASSAGVRQPQH

D gene: .
clone size: .
V gene: TRBV30
J gene: TRBJ2-1
CDR3 protein: AWSRSYYNEQF

D gene: .
clone size: .
V gene: TRBV6-1
J gene: TRBJ1-2
CDR3 protein: ASSEVAVYGYT

D gene: TRBD1
clone size: .
V gene: TRBV9
J gene: TRBJ1-1
CDR3 protein: ASSPGQLNTEAF

D gene: .
clone size: .
V gene: TRBV3-1/TRBV3-2
J gene: TRBJ1-5
CDR3 protein: ASSQGGGNNQPQH

D gene: TRBD2
clone size: .
V gene: TRBV3-1/TRBV3-2
J gene: TRBJ2-2
CDR3 protein: ASSRSAPTSGTPRGGGELF

D gene: .
clone size: .
V gene: TRBV18
J gene: TRBJ1-6
CDR3 protein: ASSGARKASPLH

D gene: TRBD1
clone size: once
V gene: TRBV7-8
J gene: TRBJ1-2
CDR3 protein: ASSLTGFYGYT

D gene: TRBD1
clone size: .
V gene: TRBV7-2
J gene: TRBJ2-3
CDR3 protein: ASRVGQGREDTQY

D gene: TRBD1
clone size: .
V gene: TRBV6-6
J gene: TRBJ2-3
CDR3 protein: ASRRSGTGGRTDTQY

D gene: TRBD1
clone size: .
V gene: TRBV9
J gene: TRBJ2-7
CDR3 protein: ASSVSQGAQIYEQY

D gene: .
clone size: .
V gene: TRBV7-8
J gene: TRBJ1-6
CDR3 protein: ASSLGVGRADSPLH

D gene: TRBD2
clone size: .
V gene: TRBV5-7
J gene: TRBJ2-1
CDR3 protein: ASSPLGGSSYNEQF

D gene: TRBD2
clone size: .
V gene: TRBV7-2
J gene: TRBJ2-7
CDR3 protein: ASSSRLAGSYEQY

D gene: TRBD2
clone size: .
V gene: TRBV5-5
J gene: TRBJ2-5
CDR3 protein: ASSLGRLAVETQY

D gene: .
clone size: .
V gene: TRBV14
J gene: TRBJ2-1
CDR3 protein: ASSQDLGHRNEQF

D gene: .
clone size: .
V gene: TRBV7-9
J gene: TRBJ2-1
CDR3 protein: ASSPPGVSYNEQF

D gene: .
clone size: .
V gene: TRBV29-1
J gene: TRBJ2-3
CDR3 protein: SVEGQTDTQY

D gene: .
clone size: .
V gene: TRBV7-8
J gene: TRBJ1-3
CDR3 protein: ASSQSTGFRNTIY

D gene: TRBD1
clone size: .
V gene: TRBV30
J gene: TRBJ1-1
CDR3 protein: ASMGQTNTEAF

D gene: .
clone size: .
V gene: TRBV15
J gene: TRBJ2-5
CDR3 protein: ATSKGHLTGETQY

D gene: TRBD2
clone size: .
V gene: TRBV6-5
J gene: TRBJ2-7
CDR3 protein: ASSYSASGSYEQY